The rows below give T cell receptor beta chains drawn from one sample of a study of CD8 T cells in Susac syndrome. TCRdb processed the immunoSEQ multiplex PCR reads anew with MiXCR; each CDR3 protein has one entry. The sample lists tens of thousands of distinct CDR3 sequences, more than 85% occurring once. Sequenced material: CD8+ T cells from PBMCs. These receptors were taken from a human donor with multiple sclerosis. Each CDR3 is given with its conserved first and last residue. D genes are given only for firm matches. Rows may omit the clone size; those that give it use once, few, many or a size class.

v_gene	j_gene	d_gene	abundance	CDR3aa	CDR3nt
TRBV5-1	TRBJ2-7	-	few	CASSFQEGNPYEQYF	TGCGCCAGCAGCTTCCAAGAAGGGAACCCCTACGAGCAGTACTTC
TRBV19	TRBJ2-1	-	-	CASSIGIGQNEQFF	TGTGCCAGTAGTATCGGAATAGGTCAGAATGAGCAGTTCTTC
TRBV6-5	TRBJ2-7	TRBD1	-	CASSYGQGAAYEQYF	TGTGCCAGCAGTTACGGTCAGGGGGCCGCCTACGAGCAGTACTTC
TRBV5-1	TRBJ2-3	TRBD2	-	CASSSWTSGGTDTQYF	TGCGCCAGCAGTAGCTGGACTAGCGGAGGCACAGATACGCAGTATTTT
TRBV6-5	TRBJ1-1	-	-	CASSYSRVNTEAFF	TGTGCCAGCAGTTACTCGAGAGTGAACACTGAAGCTTTCTTT
TRBV9	TRBJ1-1	-	-	CASSVAVEFDNRLVNTEAFF	TGTGCCAGCAGCGTAGCGGTTGAATTCGACAATCGGTTGGTGAACACTGAAGCTTTCTTT
TRBV7-6	TRBJ2-5	TRBD1	-	CASSLALDRGNQETQYF	TGTGCCAGCAGCTTAGCGCTAGACAGGGGTAACCAAGAGACCCAGTACTTC
TRBV3-1	TRBJ1-3	-	-	CASSQERTRGSGNTIYF	TGTGCCAGCAGCCAAGAAAGGACCAGGGGTTCTGGAAACACCATATATTTT
TRBV19	TRBJ1-5	-	-	CASSHHNQPQHF	TGTGCCAGTAGCCACCACAATCAGCCCCAGCATTTT
TRBV3-1	TRBJ2-7	-	-	CASSQDLPGNYEQYF	TGTGCCAGCAGCCAAGATCTTCCCGGGAACTACGAGCAGTACTTC
TRBV15	TRBJ2-2	TRBD1	-	CATSREPWDRGNTGELFF	TGTGCCACCAGCAGAGAGCCCTGGGACAGAGGGAACACCGGGGAGCTGTTTTTT
TRBV4-1	TRBJ2-7	-	-	CASSQDIGGDSLPYEQYF	TGCGCCAGCAGCCAAGATATAGGGGGGGACTCACTTCCCTACGAGCAGTACTTC
TRBV7-2	TRBJ2-5	TRBD1	-	CASSLATGEETQYF	TGTGCCAGCAGCCTAGCGACAGGGGAAGAGACCCAGTACTTC
TRBV24-1	TRBJ1-5	TRBD1	-	CATSRQGANQPQHF	TGTGCCACCAGCAGACAGGGGGCGAATCAGCCCCAGCATTTT
TRBV11-2	TRBJ1-2	-	-	CASSLETATRGYTF	TGTGCCAGCAGCTTAGAGACAGCGACTAGAGGCTACACCTTC
TRBV5-1	TRBJ1-6	-	-	CASSLAGVSPLHF	TGCGCCAGCAGCTTGGCGGGGGTCTCACCCCTCCACTTT
TRBV7-9	TRBJ1-1	-	-	CASSQVSDTANTEAFF	TGTGCCAGCAGTCAAGTGAGCGACACCGCGAACACTGAAGCTTTCTTT
TRBV3-1	TRBJ2-7	TRBD1	-	CASSLPGQGAMEQYF	TGTGCCAGCAGCCTACCGGGACAGGGGGCGATGGAGCAGTACTTC
TRBV7-8	TRBJ2-5	-	-	CASSRSYLDSSETQYF	TGTGCCAGCAGCCGTAGCTATCTGGACTCATCCGAGACCCAGTACTTC
TRBV28	TRBJ2-5	-	-	CASSPERYQETQYF	TGTGCCAGCAGCCCCGAGCGTTACCAAGAGACCCAGTACTTC
TRBV7-8	TRBJ2-1	-	once	CASSLASSGNEQFF	TGTGCCAGCAGCTTAGCTTCCTCTGGCAATGAGCAGTTCTTC
TRBV7-8	TRBJ2-4	-	-	CASSSYTRVSSKNIQYF	TGTGCCAGCAGCTCCTATACGAGGGTCAGTTCCAAAAACATTCAGTACTTC
TRBV9	TRBJ2-2	TRBD2	-	CASSVAGLAVNTGELFF	TGTGCCAGCAGCGTAGCTGGACTAGCGGTGAACACCGGGGAGCTGTTTTTT
TRBV5-1	TRBJ2-7	-	-	CASSPQLAEGGEQYF	TGCGCCAGCAGCCCGCAGCTTGCGGAGGGAGGCGAGCAGTACTTC
TRBV14	TRBJ2-7	-	few	CASSLSSYEQYF	TGTGCCAGCAGCCTGAGCTCCTACGAGCAGTACTTC
TRBV2	TRBJ2-7	TRBD2	-	CASSVLAGGYYEQYF	TGTGCCAGCAGTGTACTAGCGGGGGGGTACTACGAGCAGTACTTC
TRBV2	TRBJ2-1	-	-	CASSPDLGAYNEQFF	TGTGCCAGCAGTCCCGACCTGGGAGCTTACAATGAGCAGTTCTTC
TRBV7-7	TRBJ2-1	-	-	CASSLAPDNEQFF	TGTGCCAGCAGCTTAGCGCCGGACAATGAGCAGTTCTTC
TRBV7-3	TRBJ2-5	TRBD2	-	CASSPGIAGPQETQYF	TGTGCCAGCAGCCCCGGGATAGCGGGACCCCAAGAGACCCAGTACTTC
TRBV20-1	TRBJ1-1	TRBD1	-	CSAREDRGRMSTEAFF	TGCAGTGCTAGAGAGGACAGGGGGCGAATGAGCACTGAAGCTTTCTTT
TRBV5-6	TRBJ2-1	TRBD1	few	CASSPGTVGEQFF	TGTGCCAGCAGCCCCGGGACAGTCGGGGAGCAGTTCTTC
TRBV4-3	TRBJ1-4	-	-	CASSQGYRVPNEKLFF	TGCGCCAGCAGCCAAGGGTACAGGGTACCAAATGAAAAACTGTTTTTT
TRBV10-3	TRBJ2-3	-	-	CAISVTFGGTDTQYF	TGTGCCATCAGTGTGACATTTGGAGGCACAGATACGCAGTATTTT
TRBV5-6	TRBJ1-1	TRBD1	-	CASSLPGTGETEAFF	TGTGCCAGCAGCCTCCCCGGGACAGGGGAAACTGAAGCTTTCTTT
TRBV13	TRBJ2-7	-	-	CASSLEGSSYEQYF	TGTGCCAGCAGCTTAGAGGGATCCTCCTACGAGCAGTACTTC
TRBV7-9	TRBJ1-2	-	-	CASSSDKKANYGYTF	TGTGCCAGCAGCTCCGACAAGAAAGCTAACTATGGCTACACCTTC
TRBV19	TRBJ1-5	-	-	CASSIDWADFVPQHF	TGTGCCAGTAGTATAGATTGGGCCGACTTCGTGCCCCAGCATTTT
TRBV20-1	TRBJ1-1	TRBD1	-	CSAPQGFLMNTEAFF	TGCAGTGCCCCACAGGGGTTCCTCATGAACACTGAAGCTTTCTTT
TRBV6-2/TRBV6-3	TRBJ2-1	-	once	CASSRTHFYNEQFF	TGTGCCAGCAGTCGGACTCATTTCTACAATGAGCAGTTCTTC
TRBV25-1	TRBJ2-1	TRBD1	-	CASTTRDSNEQFF	TGTGCCAGCACCACCCGGGACAGCAATGAGCAGTTCTTC
TRBV5-4	TRBJ2-7	-	-	CASSQHGVGNFYEQYF	TGTGCCAGCAGCCAGCACGGGGTAGGGAATTTCTACGAGCAGTACTTC
TRBV4-1	TRBJ2-7	TRBD1	-	CASSLSDRERYEQYF	TGCGCCAGCAGCCTATCGGACAGGGAAAGGTACGAGCAGTACTTC
TRBV3-1	TRBJ1-4	-	-	CASSQRGSEEKLFF	TGTGCCAGCAGCCAAAGGGGATCGGAAGAAAAACTGTTTTTT
TRBV5-1	TRBJ1-2	TRBD1	once	CASSGGTGRSGHGYTF	TGCGCCAGCAGCGGCGGGACAGGGAGATCTGGACATGGCTACACCTTC
TRBV19	TRBJ1-5	-	-	CASAEGVQPQHF	TGTGCCAGTGCAGAGGGAGTTCAGCCCCAGCATTTT
TRBV12-3/TRBV12-4	TRBJ1-2	-	-	CASSLWTRYGYTF	TGTGCCAGCAGCCTCTGGACGCGCTATGGCTACACCTTC
TRBV5-6	TRBJ2-1	TRBD2	-	CASSRGLADYNEQFF	TGTGCCAGCAGCAGGGGACTAGCGGATTACAATGAGCAGTTCTTC
TRBV10-3	TRBJ2-5	-	-	CAARDGQETQYF	TGTGCCGCACGGGACGGACAAGAGACCCAGTACTTC
TRBV20-1	TRBJ2-7	TRBD2	-	CSARDGLAGGSREQYF	TGCAGTGCTAGAGATGGACTAGCGGGGGGGTCAAGGGAGCAGTACTTC
TRBV5-1	TRBJ1-1	-	once	CASSLGREAFF	TGCGCCAGCAGCTTGGGGCGGGAAGCTTTCTTT
TRBV7-9	TRBJ2-2	TRBD2	-	CASSLLAARTGELFF	TGTGCCAGCAGCTTACTAGCGGCGAGAACCGGGGAGCTGTTTTTT
TRBV7-9	TRBJ1-6	TRBD1	-	CASSRSPGQGTAYNSPLHF	TGTGCCAGCAGCCGTTCCCCGGGACAGGGAACAGCCTATAATTCACCCCTCCACTTT
TRBV10-3	TRBJ2-3	TRBD2	once	CAIQGVRGTSGGSDTQYF	TGTGCCATCCAAGGCGTCAGGGGGACTAGCGGGGGATCAGATACGCAGTATTTT
TRBV2	TRBJ2-1	TRBD2	-	CAFSDGTSYHNEQFF	TGTGCCTTCAGCGACGGGACTAGCTACCACAATGAGCAGTTCTTC